What follows describes a single T cell receptor beta chain. This clonotype came up a few times. Its cognate antigen has yet to be identified. Base qualities are not recorded, but no much larger clone differs from it by a single base. Genomic DNA was used as template for profiling of TCR beta VDJ combinations and CDR3 sequences. TCR repertoire sequencing was run on an Illumina HiSeq 2000. The original pipeline was this. TRBV/TRBJ rearrangement plots, CDR3 size and DJ length profiles, and Simpson's diversity index were used to evaluate the repertoires. The most abundant DNA sequence in the deep sequencing data was defined as the immunodominant clone. CDR3 amino acid sequences were checked for sharing across subjects and were also compared against the VDJdb database and published repertoires. The raw public reads went through TCRdb reprocessing: fastp at Q25, MiXCR clone calling, in-frame beta chains kept. Duplicate CDR3 protein sequences are folded into a single record with the most common DNA and genes. The V and J calls, along with clone size, are taken from TCRdb and not from the paper's own processing. The sample table lists approximately 470,000 distinct CDR3 sequences, under 40% of them with a count of one. The ten largest clones take up roughly 0.8% of the sample.

This entry comes from a study of CD8+CD57+ T cells in acquired aplastic anemia (dated by TCRdb to the late 2010s). Background on the whole study: A mean of about 3 ug of DNA, ranging from roughly 0.19 to 30 ug, was extracted from sorted CD4+ and CD8+ cells. CD8+CD57+ expansion was defined as frequency above the mean frequency observed in healthy subjects.

Beyond this particular receptor, the publication reports: CD8+ Simpson's diversity did not differ significantly between patients and healthy controls (P=0.060). Around 30 CD8+ CDR3 sequences were shared between patients and controls but appeared highly expressed in patients and within their immunodominant clones.

Expansion of CD8+CD57+ cells had been shown by flow cytometry in the patients chosen for sequencing. Every patient had a diagnosis of severe acquired aplastic anemia based on International Study of Aplastic Anemia and Agranulocytosis and Camitta criteria. Patients had received no therapy at the time of blood sampling. In this study, sorted CD4+ and CD8+ T cells from the blood of healthy subjects and of severe aplastic anemia patients had their TCR repertoires deep-sequenced. In the USA, patient enrollment took place under clinicaltrials.gov protocols 00001620, 01623167, 00001397, 00071045, 00081523 and 00961064. Ficoll-Paque density gradient centrifugation was used to isolate peripheral blood mononuclear cells. Before DNA extraction, CD4+ and CD8+ T cells were sorted by FACS or by magnetic beads. The CDR3 contains 14 residues, cysteine and phenylalanine counted. Only the CDR3 region is kept as DNA, spanning 42 bases read in frame from base 1. From the germline V gene, CDR1 is ENHRY and CDR2 is SYGVKD. V is clipped by 10 bases and J by 5 bases, and the sequence between their germline boundaries is 20 bases long.

In this chain, TRBV10-3 is recombined with TRBJ1-2; tentative D gene TRBD1, with 5 bases matching. Input material: sorted CD4+, CD8+, or CD8+CD57+ T cells (not recorded which) from PBMCs. The TCR comes from a human donor with aplastic anemia. The CDR3 protein: CASPSGVMIYGYTF. The nucleotides read TGTGCCAGCCCCTCGGGGGTAATGATATATGGCTACACCTTC.